This T cell receptor beta chain was found in a study of T cell responses to AZD1222 COVID-19 vaccine. The study, taken as a whole, reports: Clonal diversity was possibly underestimated; the donors were predominantly white British and more often female. CD4 TCRs covered the whole spike, strongest at regions 160-218 and 743-854. Rises in breadth and depth of Spike-specific TCRs came after two AZD1222 doses.

The germline CDR1 and CDR2 sequences are SGHTA and FQGNSA. V was trimmed by 1 base and J by 2 bases, leaving 11 bases between them. The CDR3 extends over 15 amino acids. On this clone itself: What it binds is unknown.

TCRdb's copy holds only in-frame clones and misses some; the assay was immunoSEQ multiplex PCR. The table records roughly 76,000 clones, more than 70% of them present only once. The TCR was taken from an adult in good health. V is TRBV7-2 and J is TRBJ1-1; maybe TRBD1 (5 bases). This specimen was peripheral blood, taken on day 0 of AZD1222 vaccination. The CDR3 bases are TGTGCCAGCAGCTTAGGAGACAGAGTTAACACTGAAGCTTTCTTT. As protein: CASSLGDRVNTEAFF. The complete variable domain, with remaining parts taken from reference TRBV7-2 and TRBJ1-1, reads GAGVSQSPSNKVTEKGKDVELRCDPISGHTALYWYRQSLGQGLEFLIYFQGNSAPDKSGLPSDRFSAERTGGSVSTLTIQRTQQEDSAVYLCASSLGDRVNTEAFFGQGTRLTVV.